Given below is one TCR beta chain in context. The specificity of this receptor is unknown. One base away there is no much larger clone; base qualities are not given. This sample is drawn from a study of sequential checkpoint blockade in melanoma (dated by TCRdb to the late 2010s). Concerning the study at large: In a 1:1 randomization, patients received either first-line nivolumab then ipilimumab (arm A) or ipilimumab then nivolumab (arm B). Both trial sequences were followed by maintenance nivolumab.

CDR1 and CDR2, per the germline V gene, are SNHLY and FYNNEI. The CDR3 numbers 14 residues from cysteine through phenylalanine. Only CDR3 DNA is held: 42 bases, read in frame from base 1. The junction carries 10 bases between V and J, which are trimmed by 0 bases and 5 bases respectively. Overall study outcomes, separate from this receptor: Larger, independent patient cohorts are needed to validate the response-prediction model that combines TCR metrics and mutation burden.

What this sample's treatment or condition label stands for: randomized to nivolumab then ipilimumab (arm A) or the reverse (arm B). Prior DNA-damaging chemotherapy had not been received by any trial patient. On a FACS Aria II flow cytometer, live CD3+CD8+ cells that were negative for CD19 and CD56 were sorted from thawed PBMCs. CheckMate 064, a randomized, open-label phase II trial of sequential checkpoint blockade, was the source of the samples, all of which came from patients with melanoma. Leukapheresis was used to collect peripheral blood mononuclear cells, which were then purified with Ficoll-Paque and frozen in human serum with about 10% DMSO. Right after sorting, the blood CD3+CD8+ cells were verified to be >98% pure, and DNA extraction followed. The immunoSEQ Assay was used to immunosequence TCRbeta CDR3 regions from genomic DNA. Genomic DNA was amplified by bias-controlled multiplex PCR before high-throughput sequencing. The study's processing was this. To quantify the absolute abundance of each unique TCRbeta CDR3 region, the sequences were collapsed and filtered. Clonality, defined as 1 minus Pielou's evenness, was calculated using only productive rearrangements. A previously published method was used to identify clones with significantly greater frequencies in on-treatment samples than in baseline samples. TCRdb obtained this table from immuneACCESS and retained in-frame rearrangements with V and J assigned. These tables miss some clones; where compared with another copy, unresolved V genes account for less than half of the shortfall, and the remainder is unexplained. V and J calls and clone size are as listed in that table; D and trimming were resolved from the DNA. A total of approximately 28,000 clones appear in this sample, 85% to 90% of them only once. The top ten constitute approximately 14% of the sample.

Here the sequenced sample was CD8+ T cells sorted from blood (inferred from file names), taken from a patient given nivolumab and ipilimumab in sequence. The chain was built from TRBV2 and TRBJ1-1, with no confidently assigned D gene. The receptor was isolated from a human donor with melanoma. The DNA reads TGTGCCAGCAGTGAAGCAGGGAGAAAAACTGAAGCTTTCTTT. It translates as CASSEAGRKTEAFF.